This TCR beta chain was recorded in a study of T cells in localized non-small cell lung cancer. Here immunoSEQ multiplex PCR was the method, and the copy in TCRdb shows in-frame clones only, minus some. The sample carries 900 to 1,000 clones, approximately 30% recorded once. Unmatched junction bases numbered 13, after V lost 5 bases and J lost 7 bases. The CDR3 runs to 15 residues. CDR1 is SGDLS and CDR2 is YYNGEE in the germline V gene. Study-wide findings and caveats: For the top 100 tumor clones, a median roughly 55 also appeared in adjacent lung.

This clone turned up a few times. Its antigen is still unknown. The sequencing here drew on lung tumor tissue, taken before any cancer treatment. V usage is TRBV9 and J usage is TRBJ2-7; 9 bases agree with TRBD1. The receptor's source is a male donor aged 60 or older with stage II squamous cell lung carcinoma. As DNA, the CDR3 is TGTGCCAGCAGTGAGTGGGGGACAGGGCTGAGGGAGCAGTACTTC. Amino acids: CASSEWGTGLREQYF. Together with reference TRBV9 and TRBJ2-7, the CDR3 gives the full variable domain: DSGVTQTPKHLITATGQRVTLRCSPRSGDLSVYWYQQSLDQGLQFLIQYYNGEERAKGNILERFSAQQFPDLHSELNLSSLELGDSALYFCASSEWGTGLREQYFGPGTRLTVT.